This T cell receptor (beta chain) was obtained from a study of blood T cell repertoires in COVID-19. Only in-frame clones appear in the TCRdb table, and some are missing; sequencing was by immunoSEQ multiplex PCR. The table records tens of thousands of clones, about 81% of them present only once. This clone was seen more than once but under ten times. The receptor was isolated from a human donor in a cohort sampled during active COVID-19. What was sequenced was peripheral blood.

The CDR3 region is CASRYRDYEQYF. CDR3 bases: TGTGCCAGCAGGTACAGGGACTACGAGCAGTACTTC. This rearrangement joins TRBV2 to TRBJ2-7, with a possible D match to TRBD1 (6 bases). Germline V CDR1 and CDR2: SNHLY, FYNNEI. The CDR3 extends over 12 amino acids. Deletions cut 6 bases from V and 3 bases from J, with 9 bases between.